This TCR beta chain was sequenced in a study of regulatory dendritic cells for organ transplantation. The method was immunoSEQ multiplex PCR; TCRdb's version includes in-frame clones alone and lacks a portion of them. The sample shows 8,500 to 13,000 clones, 65% to 85% of them seen only once. The germline V gene has CDR1 PRHDT and CDR2 FYEKMQ (reference sequence). V was cut by 5 bases and J by 6 bases, with 20 bases left in between. This CDR3 has 15 amino acids. Sequenced: memory CD8+ T cells from blood. The subset is: CD45RO+ memory T cells. This receptor was identified in a human donor in good health. The chain combines TRBV13 with TRBJ2-7, with D perhaps TRBD1 or TRBD2 (5 bases each). The CDR3 DNA sequence: TGTGCCAGCAGCCTACTACCCGGGGCAGGGAGCGAGCAGTACTTC. Amino acid sequence: CASSLLPGAGSEQYF.